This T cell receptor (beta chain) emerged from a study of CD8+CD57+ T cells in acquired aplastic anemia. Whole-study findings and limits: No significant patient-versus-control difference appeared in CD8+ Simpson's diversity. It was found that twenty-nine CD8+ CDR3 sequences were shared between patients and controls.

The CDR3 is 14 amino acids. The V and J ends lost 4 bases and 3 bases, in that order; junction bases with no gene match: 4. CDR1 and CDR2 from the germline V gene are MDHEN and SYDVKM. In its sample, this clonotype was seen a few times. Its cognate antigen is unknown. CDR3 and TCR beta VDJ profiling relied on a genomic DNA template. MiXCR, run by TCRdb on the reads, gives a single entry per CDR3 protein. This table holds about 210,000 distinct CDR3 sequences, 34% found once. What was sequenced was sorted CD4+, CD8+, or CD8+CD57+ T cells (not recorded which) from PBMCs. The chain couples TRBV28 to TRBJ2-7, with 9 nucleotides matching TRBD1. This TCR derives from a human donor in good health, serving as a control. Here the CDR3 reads CASSSWTGDYEQYF. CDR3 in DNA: TGTGCCAGCAGTTCCTGGACAGGGGACTACGAGCAGTACTTC. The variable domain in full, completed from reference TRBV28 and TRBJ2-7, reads DVKVTQSSRYLVKRTGEKVFLECVQDMDHENMFWYRQDPGLGLRLIYFSYDVKMKEKGDIPEGYSVSREKKERFSLILESASTNQTSMYLCASSSWTGDYEQYFGPGTRLTVT.